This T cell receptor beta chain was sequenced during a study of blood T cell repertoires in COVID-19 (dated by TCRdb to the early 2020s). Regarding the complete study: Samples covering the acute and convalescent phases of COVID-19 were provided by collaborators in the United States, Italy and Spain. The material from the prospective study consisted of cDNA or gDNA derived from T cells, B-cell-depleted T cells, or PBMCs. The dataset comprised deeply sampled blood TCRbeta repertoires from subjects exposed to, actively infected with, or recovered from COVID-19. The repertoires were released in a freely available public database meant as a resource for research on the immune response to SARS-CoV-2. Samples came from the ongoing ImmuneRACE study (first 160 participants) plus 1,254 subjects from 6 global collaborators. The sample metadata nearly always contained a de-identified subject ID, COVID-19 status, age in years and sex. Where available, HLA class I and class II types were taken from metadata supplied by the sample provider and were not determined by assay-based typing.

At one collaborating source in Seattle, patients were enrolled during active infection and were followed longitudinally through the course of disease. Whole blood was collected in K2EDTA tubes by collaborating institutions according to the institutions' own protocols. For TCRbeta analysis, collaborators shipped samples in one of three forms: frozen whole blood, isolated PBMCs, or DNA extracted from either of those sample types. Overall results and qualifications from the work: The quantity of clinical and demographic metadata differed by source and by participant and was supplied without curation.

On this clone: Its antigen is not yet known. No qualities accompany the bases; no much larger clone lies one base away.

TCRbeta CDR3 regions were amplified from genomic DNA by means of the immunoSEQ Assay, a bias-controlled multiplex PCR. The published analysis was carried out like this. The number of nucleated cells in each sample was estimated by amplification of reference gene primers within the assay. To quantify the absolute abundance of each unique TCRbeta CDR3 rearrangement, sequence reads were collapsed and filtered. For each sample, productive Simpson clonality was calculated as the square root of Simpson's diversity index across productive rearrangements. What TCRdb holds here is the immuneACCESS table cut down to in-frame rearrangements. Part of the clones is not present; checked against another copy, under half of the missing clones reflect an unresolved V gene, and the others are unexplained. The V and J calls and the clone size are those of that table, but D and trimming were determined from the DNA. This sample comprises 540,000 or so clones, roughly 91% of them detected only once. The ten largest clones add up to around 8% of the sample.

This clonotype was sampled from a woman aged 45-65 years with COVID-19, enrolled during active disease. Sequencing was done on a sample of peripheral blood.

Read as DNA, the sequence is TGTGCCAGCAGCTCACGACAGGGGAAAGGGAACACTGAAGCTTTCTTT. Its translation is CASSSRQGKGNTEAFF. Recombination joined TRBV7-9 with TRBJ1-1, with 8 central nucleotides matching TRBD1. From its cysteine to its phenylalanine, the CDR3 spans 16 amino acids. Of all the DNA, just the CDR3 is kept, 48 bases in frame from base 1. Per the germline V gene (reference sequence), SEHNR is the CDR1 and FQNEAQ is the CDR2. V and J are trimmed by 4 bases and 1 base, and the gene matches miss 8 bases of the junction. The full variable domain, completed from the reference TRBV7-9 and TRBJ1-1 proteins outside the CDR3, reads DTGVSQNPRHKITKRGQNVTFRCDPISEHNRLYWYRQTLGQGPEFLTYFQNEAQLEKSRLLSDRFSAERPKGSFSTLEIQRTEQGDSAMYLCASSSRQGKGNTEAFFGQGTRLTVV.